Below are 28 T cell receptor beta chains sequenced from a single sample in a study of vaccination effects on CD4 cells after COVID-19. Using viral peptide pools, the ViraFEST assay grew out antigen-specific CD4+ T cells prior to sequencing. Culture proceeded for approximately 10 days, and CD4+ T cells were then isolated. Nucleocapsid antibody tests were negative, and the vaccine recipients had no prior SARS-CoV-2 infection. Some clones are missing from TCRdb's copy, which holds only in-frame ones; the method was immunoSEQ multiplex PCR. The sample includes around 71,000 clones, around three quarters of them seen just once. These TCRs are of unknown antigen specificity. The source was CD4+ T cells from PBMCs cultured with HCoV-OC43 spike peptides, collected before COVID-19 vaccination. Subset of the sample: HCoV-OC43 spike overlapping peptide pool stimulation. The source is a human donor who received a COVID-19 vaccine.

This clone was observed a handful of times. The V and J genes are TRBV5-1 and TRBJ2-7; D unresolved. The germline gives CDR1 SGHRS, CDR2 YFSETQ. The V gene lost 0 bases and the J gene lost 0 bases, with 7 bases spanning the gap. The CDR3 runs to 14 residues. The CDR3 DNA is TGCGCCAGCAGCTTGGGGGATAGCTCCTACGAGCAGTACGTC. Translation gives CASSLGDSSYEQYV.

The chain has TRBV4-3 and TRBJ2-6; D is undetermined. Trimming cost V 1 base and J 4 bases, with 2 bases left between them. The CDR3 runs to 13 residues. Germline V gives CDR1 LGHNA, CDR2 YSLEER. CDR3 protein: CASSQGGANVLTF. CDR3 sequence (DNA): TGCGCCAGCAGCCAAGGAGGGGCCAACGTCCTGACTTTC.

There are a few counts of this clone. The CDR3 DNA reads TGTGCCAGCAGTTACGGGGGTGGGGTTGAAAAACTGTTTTTT. This gives the protein CASSYGGGVEKLFF. This chain connects TRBV6-5 to TRBJ1-4; tentative D call: TRBD1 (5 bases). The V gene lost 2 bases and the J gene lost 7 bases, with 11 bases spanning the gap. The CDR3 spans 14 residues. Per the germline V gene, CDR1 is MNHEY and CDR2 is SVGAGI.

The chain couples TRBV27 to TRBJ1-5, with a possible D match to TRBD1 (5 bases). There are 14 residues in the CDR3. V was shortened by 5 bases and J by 6 bases, with 14 bases between the two germline ends. Germline V gene sequence: CDR1 MNHEY, CDR2 SMNVEV (reference sequence). CDR3 nucleotide sequence: TGTGCCAGCAGTCTGCGCCAGGGCGCTCAGCCCCAGCATTTT. Encoded protein: CASSLRQGAQPQHF.

V is TRBV19 and J is TRBJ2-5; TRBD2 aligns across 10 bases. V shed 10 bases, J shed 4 bases, and the junction held 3 bases outside the gene matches. Germline V gene sequence: CDR1 LNHDA, CDR2 SQIVND (reference sequence). The CDR3 covers 12 residues. The CDR3 DNA sequence: TGTGCCACAAGCGGGGGGGCAGAGACCCAGTACTTC. Its protein product is CATSGGAETQYF.

The CDR3 DNA reads TGCGCCAGCAGTCACAGGGGGCGCGGGGAGACCCAGTACTTC. It codes for CASSHRGRGETQYF. This chain uses TRBV4-1 with TRBJ2-5; 9 bases agree with TRBD1. J lost 5 bases, V lost 6 bases, and 7 bases had no gene match. The CDR3 consists of 14 residues. Germline values: CDR1 MGHRA, CDR2 YSYEKL.

The chain has TRBV6-5 and TRBJ2-3, with TRBD1 identical over 9 bases. This CDR3 has 15 residues. V was pared by 10 bases and J by 2 bases, with 10 bases of the junction left unmatched. Germline V lookup: CDR1 MNHEY, CDR2 SVGAGI. CDR3 bases: TGTGCCACAAGTACCGGGACAGGGACCACAGATACGCAGTATTTT. This gives the protein CATSTGTGTTDTQYF.

This clone was seen a single time. The chain links TRBV18 to TRBJ1-5; D gene unclear. The CDR3 has 15 residues. Germline assignment: CDR1 KGHSH and CDR2 LQKENI. V lost 1 base to trimming and J lost 0 bases, with 7 bases between them. CDR3 sequence: CASSPQQYSNQPQHF. In DNA, the CDR3 is TGTGCCAGCTCACCACAGCAGTATAGCAATCAGCCCCAGCATTTT.

This clone was detected a few times. The chain recombines TRBV3-1 (or the pseudogene TRBV3-2) with TRBJ1-1; TRBD1 matches 7 bases. Germline assignment: CDR1 LGHDT and CDR2 YNNKEL (reference sequence). With 5 bases clipped from V and 5 bases from J, the junction kept 8 bases outside the gene matches. The CDR3 runs to 14 residues. The CDR3 bases are TGTGCCAGCAGCTACAGGGGTTCGGGGACTGAAGCTTTCTTT. This translates into CASSYRGSGTEAFF.

The V call is TRBV29-1, the J call TRBJ2-1; 11 nucleotides align to TRBD2. V shed 4 bases, J shed 4 bases, and the junction held 3 bases outside the gene matches. The CDR3 extends over 14 amino acids. Germline V gene sequence: CDR1 SQVTM, CDR2 ANQGSEA. The CDR3 DNA is TGCAGCGTTGTGACTAGCGGGGTTTACAATGAGCAGTTCTTC. This sequence encodes CSVVTSGVYNEQFF.

This chain uses TRBV27 with TRBJ1-2; TRBD1 might be the D (6 bases). Trimming took 5 bases from V and 7 from J, leaving 20 bases between them. The germline gives CDR1 MNHEY, CDR2 SMNVEV (reference sequence). The CDR3 runs to 15 residues. The CDR3 nucleotides read TGTGCCAGCAGTCCAAACAGGGTTCAATATTCTGGCTACACCTTC. As protein: CASSPNRVQYSGYTF.

A remark on this clone: Other DNA sequences from this sample encode an identical CDR3 as well. The chain is built from TRBV2 and TRBJ2-7; no definite D call. V shed 1 base and J shed 7 bases, with 5 bases lying between them. Germline loops: CDR1 SNHLY, CDR2 FYNNEI. This CDR3 spans 11 amino acids. CDR3 region: CASSEVGEQYV. CDR3 coding DNA: TGTGCCAGCAGTGAAGTTGGGGAGCAGTACGTC.

The chain uses TRBV28 and TRBJ2-5, with a weak D call TRBD1 (5 bases). The germline CDR1 and CDR2 sequences are MDHEN and SYDVKM. V lost 1 base, J lost 6 bases, and 12 bases lay in between. The CDR3 runs 14 residues. CDR3 amino acids: CASSLLGRAKTQYF. CDR3 sequence (DNA): TGTGCCAGCAGTTTATTGGGCAGGGCGAAGACCCAGTACTTC.

This chain joins TRBV6-2 or TRBV6-3 and TRBJ1-6; D is uncertain. V was trimmed by 6 bases and J by 9 bases, leaving 9 bases between them. Germline V lookup: CDR1 MNHEY, CDR2 SVGEGT. The CDR3 contains 12 residues. This chain's CDR3 is CASSSTGSPLHF. CDR3 bases: TGTGCCAGCAGCAGTACGGGTTCACCCCTCCACTTT.

The chain combines TRBV13 with TRBJ2-3, with 7 bases aligning to TRBD2. Germline V CDR1 and CDR2: PRHDT, FYEKMQ (reference sequence). The CDR3 sequence is 16 residues long. V shed 0 bases and J 1 base; nucleotides not matched to a gene: 4. CDR3 in DNA: TGTGCCAGCAGCTTAGGCCAGGGAGGGGGCACAGATACGCAGTATTTT. Translated, it gives CASSLGQGGGTDTQYF.

The rearrangement uses TRBV5-1 and TRBJ1-2; D gene unclear. Per germline, CDR1 SGHRS and CDR2 YFSETQ. There are 14 residues in the CDR3. The V end was cut by 2 bases, the J end by 0 bases, with 8 bases between. CDR3 DNA sequence: TGCGCCAGCAGCTTACCCGGTACTAACTATGGCTACACCTTC. It codes for CASSLPGTNYGYTF.

V and J are TRBV7-9 and TRBJ2-5; D might be TRBD1 (6 bases). This CDR3 contains 16 residues. Germline V lookup: CDR1 SEHNR, CDR2 FQNEAQ (reference sequence). The germline V and J ends were trimmed by 5 bases and 7 bases, with 23 bases remaining between them. DNA for the CDR3: TGTGCCAGCAGCCTACCGAAAACAGGGACGTGGGGGACCCAGTACTTC. This codes for CASSLPKTGTWGTQYF. Full variable domain (outside the CDR3, taken from reference TRBV7-9 and TRBJ2-5): DTGVSQNPRHKITKRGQNVTFRCDPISEHNRLYWYRQTLGQGPEFLTYFQNEAQLEKSRLLSDRFSAERPKGSFSTLEIQRTEQGDSAMYLCASSLPKTGTWGTQYFGPGTRLLVL.

The chain has TRBV6-2 or TRBV6-3 and TRBJ1-6, with TRBD1 as a possible D gene (5 bases). Looked up from germline, CDR1 is MNHEY and CDR2 is SVGEGT. The CDR3 has 14 amino acids. Trimming pared 3 bases from V and 10 bases from J, leaving 13 bases between. Here the CDR3 reads CASSYQGLGSPLHF. The DNA of the CDR3 is TGTGCCAGCAGTTATCAGGGATTAGGATCACCCCTCCACTTT.

This clone has a handful of counts. V usage is TRBV6-5 and J usage is TRBJ1-1; perhaps TRBD1 as D (5 bases). This CDR3 contains 13 residues. Germline-derived CDR1 and CDR2 are MNHEY and SVGAGI. V lost 5 bases and J 1 base, leaving 8 bases between the germline ends. This CDR3 is CASSTGQNTEAFF. Here the CDR3 DNA reads TGTGCCAGCAGTACTGGACAGAACACTGAAGCTTTCTTT.

The table lists this clone with a count of one. The chain recombines TRBV5-3 with TRBJ1-5, with TRBD1 as a possible D gene (5 bases). TRBV5-3 belongs to the ORF category, with a function that is uncertain. V dropped 0 bases and J dropped 4 bases, with 11 bases sitting between them. CDR3 length equals 15 residues. This CDR3 is CARSLGDGANQPQHF. Written as DNA, the CDR3 is TGTGCCAGAAGCTTGGGGGACGGGGCAAATCAGCCCCAGCATTTT.

V and J are TRBV5-1 and TRBJ2-3; D may be TRBD1 or TRBD2 (6 bases each). The CDR3 has 16 amino acids. The germline V gene has CDR1 SGHRS and CDR2 YFSETQ. V lost 4 bases to trimming and J lost 0 bases, with 15 bases between them. CDR3 nucleotides: TGCGCCAGCAGCCCATACGGGGGCACTAGCACAGATACGCAGTATTTT. Translated, it gives CASSPYGGTSTDTQYF.

The chain links TRBV7-2 to TRBJ1-2; D is unresolved. V lost 5 bases to trimming and J lost 1 base, with 8 bases between them. This CDR3 spans 13 amino acids. The V gene's germline CDR1 is SGHTA and CDR2 FQGNSA. For the CDR3, the DNA is TGTGCCAGCAGCCCGAGGATTAACTATGGCTACACCTTC. It yields the protein CASSPRINYGYTF.

This clone was picked up one time. The chain joins TRBV4-1 to TRBJ2-3, with TRBD1 matching 8 bases. Trimming at V came to 2 bases and at J to 6 bases, leaving 7 bases not matched to a gene. Looked up from germline, CDR1 is MGHRA and CDR2 is YSYEKL. This CDR3 spans 15 amino acids. This chain's CDR3 is CASSQWTGPVDTQYF. CDR3 DNA: TGCGCCAGCAGCCAATGGACAGGGCCAGTCGATACGCAGTATTTT.

This clone was picked up one time. The rearrangement uses TRBV6-5 and TRBJ2-5, with D perhaps TRBD1 (6 bases). CDR1 and CDR2 from the germline V gene are MNHEY and SVGAGI. Trimming took off 7 bases at V and 5 bases at J, with 14 bases between the two ends. The CDR3 length is 13 residues. CDR3 residues: CASKWGQWETQYF. As DNA, the CDR3 is TGTGCCAGCAAATGGGGGCAATGGGAGACCCAGTACTTC.

The chain couples TRBV28 to TRBJ2-5; 9 bases agree with TRBD1. The CDR3 runs to 16 residues. Trimming at V came to 1 base and at J to 2 bases, leaving 5 bases not matched to a gene. Germline V lookup: CDR1 MDHEN, CDR2 SYDVKM. The CDR3 DNA sequence: TGTGCCAGCAGTTTATTGGGGACAGGGTGGCAAGAGACCCAGTACTTC. Translation: CASSLLGTGWQETQYF.

The V and J genes are TRBV19 and TRBJ2-1, with D possibly TRBD2 on 5 matching bases. Trimming took 5 bases from V and 0 from J, leaving 11 bases between them. This CDR3 has 15 residues. Per germline, CDR1 LNHDA and CDR2 SQIVND (reference sequence). The CDR3 protein is CASSARGSSYNEQFF. In DNA, the CDR3 is TGTGCCAGTAGTGCCCGGGGAAGCTCCTACAATGAGCAGTTCTTC.

The gene calls are TRBV28 and TRBJ1-1; TRBD1 is a possible D gene (5 bases). CDR1 and CDR2 from the germline V gene are MDHEN and SYDVKM. This CDR3 comprises 14 residues. V shed 6 bases and J shed 0 bases, with 11 bases lying between them. The CDR3 DNA follows: TGTGCCAGCAGGGCGGGGGTTGTGAACACTGAAGCTTTCTTT. This encodes CASRAGVVNTEAFF.

In this sample, this clone turned up a few times. V is TRBV28 and J is TRBJ2-7; D remains ambiguous. The length of the CDR3 is 12 residues. The germline gives CDR1 MDHEN, CDR2 SYDVKM. V lost 6 bases to trimming and J lost 5 bases, with 11 bases between them. Here the CDR3 DNA reads TGTGCCAGCAGCCCCGGGTCCCACGAGCAGTACGTC. Encoded protein: CASSPGSHEQYV.